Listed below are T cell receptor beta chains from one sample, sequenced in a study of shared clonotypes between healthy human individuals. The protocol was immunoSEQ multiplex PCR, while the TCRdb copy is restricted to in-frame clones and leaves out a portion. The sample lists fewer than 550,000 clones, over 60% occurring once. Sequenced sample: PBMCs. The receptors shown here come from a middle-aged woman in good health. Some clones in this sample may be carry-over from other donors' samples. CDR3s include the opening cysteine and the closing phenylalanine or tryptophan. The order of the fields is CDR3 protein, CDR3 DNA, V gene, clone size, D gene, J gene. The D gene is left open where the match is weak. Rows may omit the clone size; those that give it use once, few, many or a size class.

CASSGNTGELFF | TGTGCCAGCAGTGGCAACACCGGGGAGCTGTTTTTT | TRBV2 | - | - | TRBJ2-2
CASSLIEGNTEAFF | TGTGCCAGCAGCCTTATCGAAGGTAACACTGAAGCTTTCTTT | TRBV9 | - | - | TRBJ1-1
CASSIQVEAFF | TGTGCCAGTAGTATCCAGGTTGAAGCTTTCTTT | TRBV19 | - | - | TRBJ1-1
CSVEGQGYEQYF | TGCAGCGTTGAGGGGCAGGGCTACGAGCAGTACTTC | TRBV29-1 | - | - | TRBJ2-7
CASSPGRGWVTDTQYF | TGTGCCAGCAGCCCCGGACGGGGGTGGGTCACAGATACGCAGTATTTT | TRBV9 | - | - | TRBJ2-3
CASSLGATGGGYEQYF | TGCGCCAGCAGCTTGGGGGCGACAGGGGGCGGGTACGAGCAGTACTTC | TRBV5-1 | - | TRBD1 | TRBJ2-7
CASSPIQGARYEQYF | TGTGCCAGCAGCCCTATACAGGGGGCAAGGTACGAGCAGTACTTC | TRBV28 | - | TRBD1 | TRBJ2-7
CASSHRDWRLSNEKLFF | TGTGCCAGCAGTCACCGGGACTGGCGGTTGTCTAATGAAAAACTGTTTTTT | TRBV28 | - | - | TRBJ1-4
CASSGERFYEQYF | TGTGCCAGCAGTGGAGAACGGTTCTACGAGCAGTACTTC | TRBV6-1 | - | - | TRBJ2-7
CASGRTNEKLFF | TGTGCCAGCGGCAGGACTAATGAAAAACTGTTTTTT | TRBV6-1 | once | - | TRBJ1-4
CASSPRGGGHPYEQYF | TGTGCCAGCAGCCCCAGGGGGGGAGGTCACCCCTACGAGCAGTACTTC | TRBV28 | - | - | TRBJ2-7
CASSVGGTSKYEQYF | TGTGCCAGCAGCGTGGGGGGGACTAGCAAGTACGAGCAGTACTTC | TRBV28 | - | TRBD2 | TRBJ2-7
CAWQPRTGSNQPQHF | TGTGCCTGGCAACCTCGGACAGGAAGCAATCAGCCCCAGCATTTT | TRBV30 | - | TRBD1 | TRBJ1-5
CASSLAGGTDTQYF | TGTGCCAGCAGCTTAGCTGGAGGGACAGATACGCAGTATTTT | TRBV7-2 | - | - | TRBJ2-3
CASSSNGQETQYF | TGTGCCAGCAGCAGTAACGGACAAGAGACCCAGTACTTC | TRBV6-5 | - | - | TRBJ2-5
CATSRVGSPWETQYF | TGTGCCACCAGCCGCGTGGGCAGTCCGTGGGAGACCCAGTACTTC | TRBV5-6 | - | - | TRBJ2-5